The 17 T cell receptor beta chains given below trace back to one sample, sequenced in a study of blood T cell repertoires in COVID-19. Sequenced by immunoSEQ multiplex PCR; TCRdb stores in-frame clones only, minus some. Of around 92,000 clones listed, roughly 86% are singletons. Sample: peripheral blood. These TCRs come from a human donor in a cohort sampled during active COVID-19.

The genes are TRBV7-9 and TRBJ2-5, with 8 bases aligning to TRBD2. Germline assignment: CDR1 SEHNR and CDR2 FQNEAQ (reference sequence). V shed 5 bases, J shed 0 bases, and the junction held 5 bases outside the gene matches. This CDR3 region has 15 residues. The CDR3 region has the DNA TGTGCCAGCAGCCCCGGGGGGGGGAACCAAGAGACCCAGTACTTC. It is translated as CASSPGGGNQETQYF.

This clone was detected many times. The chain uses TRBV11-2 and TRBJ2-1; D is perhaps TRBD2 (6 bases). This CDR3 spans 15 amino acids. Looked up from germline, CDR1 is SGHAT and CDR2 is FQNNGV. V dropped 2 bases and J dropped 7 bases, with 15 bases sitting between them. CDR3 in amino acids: CASSLFRGIGNEQFF. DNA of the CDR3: TGTGCCAGCAGCTTATTTCGCGGGATTGGGAATGAGCAGTTCTTC.

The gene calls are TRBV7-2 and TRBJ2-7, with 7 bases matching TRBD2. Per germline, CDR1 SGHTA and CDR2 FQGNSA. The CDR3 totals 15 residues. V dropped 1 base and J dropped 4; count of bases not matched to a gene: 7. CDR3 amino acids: CASSLEVAGVYEQYF. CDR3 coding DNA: TGTGCCAGCAGCTTAGAAGTGGCGGGGGTGTACGAGCAGTACTTC.

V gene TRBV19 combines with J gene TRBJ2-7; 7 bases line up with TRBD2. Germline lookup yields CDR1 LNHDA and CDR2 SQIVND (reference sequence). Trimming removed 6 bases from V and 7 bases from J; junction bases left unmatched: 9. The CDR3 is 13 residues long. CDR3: CASSSSGVLEQYF. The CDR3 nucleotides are TGTGCCAGTAGCTCTAGCGGAGTCCTGGAGCAGTACTTC. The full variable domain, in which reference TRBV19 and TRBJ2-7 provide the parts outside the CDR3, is DGGITQSPKYLFRKEGQNVTLSCEQNLNHDAMYWYRQDPGQGLRLIYYSQIVNDFQKGDIAEGYSVSREKKESFPLTVTSAQKNPTAFYLCASSSSGVLEQYFGPGTRLTVT.

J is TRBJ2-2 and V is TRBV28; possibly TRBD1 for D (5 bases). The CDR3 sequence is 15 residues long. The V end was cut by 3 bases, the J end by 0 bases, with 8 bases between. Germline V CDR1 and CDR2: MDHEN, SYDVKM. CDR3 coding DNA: TGTGCCAGCAGTTTGCCAGGGACGAACACCGGGGAGCTGTTTTTT. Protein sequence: CASSLPGTNTGELFF.

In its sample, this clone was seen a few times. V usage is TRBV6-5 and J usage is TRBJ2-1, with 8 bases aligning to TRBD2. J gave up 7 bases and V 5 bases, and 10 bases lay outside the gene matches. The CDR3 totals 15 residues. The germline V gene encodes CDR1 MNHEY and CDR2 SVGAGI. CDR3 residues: CASSTGRAVVNEQFF. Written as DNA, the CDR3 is TGTGCCAGCAGTACCGGGAGGGCGGTCGTGAATGAGCAGTTCTTC.

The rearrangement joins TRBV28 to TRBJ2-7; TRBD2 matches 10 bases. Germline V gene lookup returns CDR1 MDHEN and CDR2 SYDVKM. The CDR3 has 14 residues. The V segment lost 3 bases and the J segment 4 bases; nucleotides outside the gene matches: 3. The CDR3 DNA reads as TGTGCCAGCAGTTTGTCTAGCGGGAGTTACGAGCAGTACTTC. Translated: CASSLSSGSYEQYF.

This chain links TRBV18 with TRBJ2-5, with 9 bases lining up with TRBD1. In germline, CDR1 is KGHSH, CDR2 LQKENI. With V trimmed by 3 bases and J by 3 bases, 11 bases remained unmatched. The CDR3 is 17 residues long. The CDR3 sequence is CASSPKYGGQGEETQYF. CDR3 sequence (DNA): TGTGCCAGCTCACCGAAATACGGGGGACAGGGTGAAGAGACCCAGTACTTC.

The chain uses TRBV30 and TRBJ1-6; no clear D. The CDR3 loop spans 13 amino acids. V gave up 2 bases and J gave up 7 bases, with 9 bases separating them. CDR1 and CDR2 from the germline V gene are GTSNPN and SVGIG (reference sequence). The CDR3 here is CAWSSTVNSPLHF. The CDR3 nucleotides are TGTGCCTGGAGTTCCACAGTCAATTCACCCCTCCACTTT.

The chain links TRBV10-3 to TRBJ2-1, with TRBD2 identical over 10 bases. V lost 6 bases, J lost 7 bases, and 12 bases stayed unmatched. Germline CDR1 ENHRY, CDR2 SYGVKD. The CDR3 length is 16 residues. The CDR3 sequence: CAISAPEAGGQNEQFF. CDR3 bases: TGTGCCATCAGCGCCCCTGAAGCGGGGGGGCAGAATGAGCAGTTCTTC.

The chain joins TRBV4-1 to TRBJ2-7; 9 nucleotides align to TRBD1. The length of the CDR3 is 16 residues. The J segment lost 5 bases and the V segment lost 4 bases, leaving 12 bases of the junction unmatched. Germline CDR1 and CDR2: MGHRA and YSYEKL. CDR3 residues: CASSRDRDRVDDEQYF. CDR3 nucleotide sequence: TGCGCCAGCAGCCGAGACCGGGACAGGGTAGACGACGAGCAGTACTTC.

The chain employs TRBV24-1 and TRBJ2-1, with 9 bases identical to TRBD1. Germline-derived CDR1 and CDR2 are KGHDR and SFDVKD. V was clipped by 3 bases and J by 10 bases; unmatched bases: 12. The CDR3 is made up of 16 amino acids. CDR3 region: CATSDIQGQGLVEQFF. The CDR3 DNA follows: TGTGCCACCAGTGATATCCAGGGACAGGGTTTGGTGGAGCAGTTCTTC.

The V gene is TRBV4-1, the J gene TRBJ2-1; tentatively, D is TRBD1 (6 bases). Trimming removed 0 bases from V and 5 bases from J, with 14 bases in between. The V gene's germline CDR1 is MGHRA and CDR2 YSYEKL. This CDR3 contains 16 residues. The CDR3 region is CASSQDPAQGNNEQFF. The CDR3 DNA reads TGCGCCAGCAGCCAAGACCCCGCCCAGGGGAACAATGAGCAGTTCTTC.

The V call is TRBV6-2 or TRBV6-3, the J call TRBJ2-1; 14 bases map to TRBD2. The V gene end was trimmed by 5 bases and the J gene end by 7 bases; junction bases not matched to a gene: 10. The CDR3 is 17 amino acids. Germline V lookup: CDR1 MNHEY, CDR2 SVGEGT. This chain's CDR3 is CASSQGLAGARTNEQFF. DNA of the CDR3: TGTGCCAGCAGTCAGGGACTAGCGGGGGCAAGAACTAATGAGCAGTTCTTC.

This CDR3 is CASSYLTPGLAGGTDTQYF. In nucleotides, the CDR3 is TGTGCCAGCAGTTACTTGACACCGGGACTAGCGGGAGGGACAGATACGCAGTATTTT. This chain links TRBV6-2 or TRBV6-3 with TRBJ2-3; 16 bases line up with TRBD2. CDR3 length: 19 amino acids. J gave up 3 bases and V 1 base, and 7 bases lay outside the gene matches. Looked up from germline, CDR1 is MNHEY and CDR2 is SVGEGT.

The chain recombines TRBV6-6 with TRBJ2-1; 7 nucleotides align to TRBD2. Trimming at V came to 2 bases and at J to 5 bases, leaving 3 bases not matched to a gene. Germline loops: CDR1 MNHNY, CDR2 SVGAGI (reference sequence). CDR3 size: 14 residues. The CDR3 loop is CASSYPSGDNEQFF. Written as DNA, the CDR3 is TGTGCCAGCAGTTACCCGAGCGGGGACAATGAGCAGTTCTTC.

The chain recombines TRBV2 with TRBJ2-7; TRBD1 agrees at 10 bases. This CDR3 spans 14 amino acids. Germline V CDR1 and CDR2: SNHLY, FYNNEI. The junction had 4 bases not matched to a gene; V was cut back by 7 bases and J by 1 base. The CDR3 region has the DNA TGTGCCAGCACTTGGGACAGGGGTTCCTACGAGCAGTACTTC. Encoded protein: CASTWDRGSYEQYF.